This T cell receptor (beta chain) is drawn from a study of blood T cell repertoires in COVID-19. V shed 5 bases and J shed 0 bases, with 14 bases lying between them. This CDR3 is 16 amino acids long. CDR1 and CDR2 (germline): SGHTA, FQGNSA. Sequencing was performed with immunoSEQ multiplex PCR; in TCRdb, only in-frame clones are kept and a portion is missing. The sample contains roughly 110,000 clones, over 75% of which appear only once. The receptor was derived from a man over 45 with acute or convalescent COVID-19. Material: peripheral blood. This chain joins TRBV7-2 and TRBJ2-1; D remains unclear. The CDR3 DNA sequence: TGTGCCAGCAGCCCTACCCGGGTGAGCTCCTACAATGAGCAGTTCTTC. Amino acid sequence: CASSPTRVSSYNEQFF.